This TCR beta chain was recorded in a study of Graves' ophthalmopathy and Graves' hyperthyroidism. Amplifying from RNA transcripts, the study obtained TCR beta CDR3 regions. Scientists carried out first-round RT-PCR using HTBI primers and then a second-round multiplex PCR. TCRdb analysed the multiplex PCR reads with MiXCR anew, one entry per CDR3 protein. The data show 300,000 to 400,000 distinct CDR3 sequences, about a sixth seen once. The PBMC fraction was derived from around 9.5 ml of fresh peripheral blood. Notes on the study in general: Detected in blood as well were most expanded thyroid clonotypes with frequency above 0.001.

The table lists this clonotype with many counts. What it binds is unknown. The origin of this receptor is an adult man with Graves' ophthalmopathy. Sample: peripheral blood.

CDR3 nucleotides: TGTGCCTGGAAGCGGAAGGGGGCTGGCACCATATATTTT. Translation: CAWKRKGAGTIYF. The rearrangement joins TRBV30 to TRBJ1-3, with 7 bases aligning to TRBD1. CDR3 length: 13 amino acids. Germline trimming cut 4 bases from V and 9 bases from J; bases unmatched to any gene: 9. Germline assignment: CDR1 GTSNPN and CDR2 SVGIG (reference sequence).